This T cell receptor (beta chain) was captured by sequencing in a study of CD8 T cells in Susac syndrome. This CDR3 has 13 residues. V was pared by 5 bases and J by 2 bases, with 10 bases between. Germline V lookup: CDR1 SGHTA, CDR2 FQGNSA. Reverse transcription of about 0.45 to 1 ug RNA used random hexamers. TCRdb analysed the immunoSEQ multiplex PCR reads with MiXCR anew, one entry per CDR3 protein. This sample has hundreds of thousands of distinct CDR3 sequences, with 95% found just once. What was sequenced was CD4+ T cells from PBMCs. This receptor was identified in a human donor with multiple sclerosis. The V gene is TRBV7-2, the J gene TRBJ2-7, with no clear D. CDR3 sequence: CASSPPSPYEQYF. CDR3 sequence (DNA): TGTGCCAGCAGCCCTCCGAGTCCCTACGAGCAGTACTTC.